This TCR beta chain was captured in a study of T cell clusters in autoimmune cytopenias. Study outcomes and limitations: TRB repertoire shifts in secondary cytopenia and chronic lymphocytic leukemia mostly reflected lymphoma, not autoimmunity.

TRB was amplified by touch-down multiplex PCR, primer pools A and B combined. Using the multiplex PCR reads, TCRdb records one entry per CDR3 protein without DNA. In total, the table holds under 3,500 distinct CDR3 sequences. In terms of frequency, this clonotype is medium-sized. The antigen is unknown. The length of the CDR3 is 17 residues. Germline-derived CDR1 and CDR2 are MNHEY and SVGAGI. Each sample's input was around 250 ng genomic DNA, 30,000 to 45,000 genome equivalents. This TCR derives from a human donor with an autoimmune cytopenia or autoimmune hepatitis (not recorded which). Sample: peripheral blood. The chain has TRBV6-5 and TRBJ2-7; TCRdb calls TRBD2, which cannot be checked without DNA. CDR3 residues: CASSYSTSAGGPGEQYF.